The 21 T cell receptor beta chains below were found in one sample sequenced in a study of blood T cell repertoires in COVID-19 (TCRdb year 2020). The library relied on the immunoSEQ multiplex PCR assay. TCRdb limited this immuneACCESS table to in-frame rearrangements with V and J called. A share of clones is missing; checked studies link under half to unresolved V genes, and the rest is unexplained. This sample lists approximately 100,000 clones; approximately 86% were detected once. The ten largest account for over 10% of the sample. The sample comprised peripheral blood. The origin of the receptors is a human donor in a cohort sampled during active COVID-19.

The chain carries TRBV29-1 and TRBJ2-7; 10 bases agree with TRBD2. With V trimmed by 4 bases and J by 5 bases, 20 bases remained unmatched. Germline CDR1 reads SQVTM; CDR2 reads ANQGSEA. CDR3 length: 18 amino acids. CDR3 amino acids: CSVAGYVAGGGSTNEQYF. CDR3 nucleotide sequence: TGCAGCGTTGCCGGGTATGTAGCGGGGGGCGGTTCTACTAACGAGCAGTACTTC.

CDR3 in DNA: TGTGCCAGCAGTTTAGGATTCGGGGGGGGCTCCTACGAGCAGTACTTC. Translating it yields CASSLGFGGGSYEQYF. The genes are TRBV27 and TRBJ2-7, with 8 bases matching TRBD2. Germline assignment: CDR1 MNHEY and CDR2 SMNVEV (reference sequence). V lost 2 bases to trimming and J lost 0 bases; unmatched junction nucleotides: 6. The CDR3 covers 16 residues.

V gene TRBV5-5 combines with J gene TRBJ1-5; 8 bases map to TRBD1. The V and J ends lost 4 bases and 3 bases, in that order; junction bases with no gene match: 9. The CDR3 contains 16 residues. Germline V lookup: CDR1 SGHKS, CDR2 YYEKEE (reference sequence). The CDR3 is CASSPGTGKANQPQHF. The CDR3 bases are TGTGCCAGCAGCCCGGGGACAGGAAAGGCCAATCAGCCCCAGCATTTT. Combining the CDR3 with reference TRBV5-5 and TRBJ1-5 gives the whole variable domain DAGVTQSPTHLIKTRGQQVTLRCSPISGHKSVSWYQQVLGQGPQFIFQYYEKEERGRGNFPDRFSARQFPNYSSELNVNALLLGDSALYLCASSPGTGKANQPQHFGDGTRLSIL.

CDR3 bases: TGTGCCAGCAGCTTAGAAGCAGGCCTGAACACTGAAGCTTTCTTT. It codes for CASSLEAGLNTEAFF. The chain carries TRBV7-8 and TRBJ1-1; D uncertain. The CDR3 is 15 amino acids. Looked up from germline, CDR1 is SGHVS and CDR2 is FQNEAQ. The V gene lost 1 base and the J gene lost 0 bases, with 9 bases spanning the gap.

The CDR3 DNA reads TGTGCCTGGAGTGGAATTAGTATCGAGGGATACAAAAACATTCAGTACTTC. It specifies CAWSGISIEGYKNIQYF. The V gene is TRBV30, the J gene TRBJ2-4; D perhaps matches TRBD2 (5 bases). V was clipped by 1 base and J by 3 bases, with 19 bases between them. CDR1 and CDR2 (germline): GTSNPN, SVGIG (reference sequence). The CDR3 has 17 residues.

The V and J genes are TRBV2 and TRBJ1-2, with TRBD1 matching 8 bases. Looked up from germline, CDR1 is SNHLY and CDR2 is FYNNEI. Trimming removed 6 bases from V and 13 bases from J; junction bases left unmatched: 13. CDR3 length: 13 residues. The CDR3 DNA reads TGTGCCAGCAGAATCGGGACAGGTCTTTGGTCCACCTTC. Encoded protein: CASRIGTGLWSTF.

This chain links TRBV10-3 with TRBJ1-6, with 10 positions matching TRBD1. With V trimmed by 6 bases and J by 9 bases, 8 bases remained unmatched. The CDR3 consists of 15 residues. Per germline, CDR1 ENHRY and CDR2 SYGVKD. The CDR3 DNA reads TGTGCCATCAGGATTGACAGGGGGCTCGCTTCACCCCTCCACTTT. The encoded protein is CAIRIDRGLASPLHF.

The chain carries TRBV30 and TRBJ2-4; 9 nucleotides align to TRBD2. CDR1 is GTSNPN, CDR2 SVGIG, per germline (reference sequence). The CDR3 consists of 12 residues. The V and J ends lost 1 base and 9 bases, in that order; junction bases with no gene match: 1. CDR3 sequence (DNA): TGTGCCTGGAGTGGGACTAGCGCCATTCAGTACTTC. Translating gives CAWSGTSAIQYF.

This sequence joins TRBV11-2 and TRBJ2-1; the match to TRBD2 covers 9 bases. This CDR3 contains 13 residues. With V trimmed by 7 bases and J by 5 bases, 3 bases remained unmatched. Germline CDR1 reads SGHAT; CDR2 reads FQNNGV. CDR3 bases: TGTGCCAGCACCGGACTAGCGAACAATGAGCAGTTCTTC. Its protein is CASTGLANNEQFF.

The J gene is TRBJ2-7, the V gene TRBV6-2 or TRBV6-3; 7 bases are shared with TRBD2. The CDR3 length is 17 residues. The V gene end was trimmed by 0 bases and the J gene end by 0 bases; junction bases not matched to a gene: 8. In germline, CDR1 is MNHEY, CDR2 SVGEGT. Here the CDR3 DNA reads TGTGCCAGCAGTTACTCGATAGAGCCTAGCGGCTCCTACGAGCAGTACTTC. This encodes CASSYSIEPSGSYEQYF.

The chain combines TRBV11-2 with TRBJ2-7, with TRBD1 as a possible D gene (6 bases). Germline V lookup: CDR1 SGHAT, CDR2 FQNNGV. V was pared by 6 bases and J by 3 bases, with 24 bases between. There are 17 residues in the CDR3. CDR3 loop: CASSPTGTRTLNYEQYF. CDR3 coding DNA: TGTGCCAGCAGTCCGACAGGTACTAGAACATTGAACTACGAGCAGTACTTC.

The chain combines TRBV7-2 with TRBJ2-3, with 7 bases identical to TRBD2. The V segment lost 1 base and the J segment 1 base; nucleotides outside the gene matches: 2. The CDR3 has 15 amino acids. Germline V gene lookup returns CDR1 SGHTA and CDR2 FQGNSA. This CDR3 reads CASSLVGGGTDTQYF. DNA of the CDR3: TGTGCCAGCAGCTTAGTGGGGGGGGGCACAGATACGCAGTATTTT. The variable domain in full, completed from reference TRBV7-2 and TRBJ2-3, reads GAGVSQSPSNKVTEKGKDVELRCDPISGHTALYWYRQSLGQGLEFLIYFQGNSAPDKSGLPSDRFSAERTGGSVSTLTIQRTQQEDSAVYLCASSLVGGGTDTQYFGPGTRLTVL.

The V call is TRBV27, the J call TRBJ2-5; maybe TRBD2 (5 bases). The CDR3 is 12 residues long. The ends were cut back, 4 bases at V and 4 bases at J, with 7 bases in the middle. Germline CDR1 is MNHEY and CDR2 is SMNVEV (reference sequence). The CDR3 reads CASSSGGETQYF. CDR3 nucleotides: TGTGCCAGCAGTTCTGGAGGAGAGACCCAGTACTTC.

V usage is TRBV10-3 and J usage is TRBJ2-3; possibly TRBD1 for D (6 bases). The CDR3 has 18 amino acids. Germline values: CDR1 ENHRY, CDR2 SYGVKD. Trimming took 11 bases from V and 2 from J, leaving 29 bases between them. The CDR3 region has the DNA TGTGCCGCAGGCCTTGAGTTGGGGGCAGATCACGACACAGATACGCAGTATTTT. This sequence encodes CAAGLELGADHDTDTQYF.

This chain joins TRBV6-5 and TRBJ1-1; D may be TRBD1 (5 bases). Between the trimmed V and J ends, which lost 2 bases and 12 bases, there was a span of 13 bases. This CDR3 has 12 amino acids. CDR1 and CDR2 from the germline V gene are MNHEY and SVGAGI. DNA of the CDR3: TGTGCCAGCAGTTACGGACCCCAGGGAACTTTCTTT. Translating it yields CASSYGPQGTFF.

This sequence joins TRBV7-3 and TRBJ2-2; 14 positions agree with TRBD2. There are 17 residues in the CDR3. Germline lookup yields CDR1 SGHTA and CDR2 FQGTGA. V gave up 6 bases and J gave up 6 bases; unmatched junction bases: 9. The CDR3 DNA reads TGTGCCAGCAGTCCCAGGACTAGCGGGGGGAAGGCCGGGGAGCTGTTTTTT. This codes for CASSPRTSGGKAGELFF.

This chain connects TRBV27 to TRBJ1-2; 9 bases align to TRBD1. CDR3 length equals 14 residues. CDR1 and CDR2 (germline): MNHEY, SMNVEV (reference sequence). The V gene end was trimmed by 5 bases and the J gene end by 4 bases; junction bases not matched to a gene: 5. CDR3: CASSMTGGGYGYTF. The CDR3 DNA reads TGTGCCAGCAGTATGACAGGGGGAGGCTATGGCTACACCTTC.

The chain joins TRBV19 to TRBJ2-3, with 8 bases fitting TRBD1. The germline CDR1 and CDR2 sequences are LNHDA and SQIVND (reference sequence). V was clipped by 11 bases and J by 0 bases; unmatched bases: 7. This CDR3 has 14 residues. CDR3 sequence: CASNRGFSTDTQYF. DNA for the CDR3: TGTGCCTCAAACAGGGGGTTTAGCACAGATACGCAGTATTTT.

V usage is TRBV10-3 and J usage is TRBJ1-1, with 8 positions matching TRBD1. V shed 8 bases, J shed 4 bases, and the junction held 9 bases outside the gene matches. The CDR3 runs to 14 residues. From germline, CDR1 is ENHRY and CDR2 SYGVKD. The CDR3 is CAIAPKTGGTEAFF. CDR3 nucleotide sequence: TGTGCCATCGCCCCTAAAACAGGGGGCACTGAAGCTTTCTTT.

The J gene is TRBJ2-2, the V gene TRBV29-1; possible D gene TRBD1, 6 bases. Germline-derived CDR1 and CDR2 are SQVTM and ANQGSEA. This CDR3 has 14 residues. Trimming took 7 bases from V and 0 from J, leaving 12 bases between them. The chain's CDR3 is CSGSGTSNTGELFF. The CDR3 DNA sequence: TGCAGCGGTTCCGGGACATCGAACACCGGGGAGCTGTTTTTT.

The V gene is TRBV30, the J gene TRBJ2-4; 8 bases are shared with TRBD2. V was clipped by 0 bases and J by 6 bases; unmatched bases: 7. The CDR3 consists of 15 residues. Per the germline V gene, CDR1 is GTSNPN and CDR2 is SVGIG (reference sequence). The CDR3 region has the DNA TGTGCCTGGAGTGTACTGGCGGGAGGAGGAAACATTCAGTACTTC. Protein: CAWSVLAGGGNIQYF.